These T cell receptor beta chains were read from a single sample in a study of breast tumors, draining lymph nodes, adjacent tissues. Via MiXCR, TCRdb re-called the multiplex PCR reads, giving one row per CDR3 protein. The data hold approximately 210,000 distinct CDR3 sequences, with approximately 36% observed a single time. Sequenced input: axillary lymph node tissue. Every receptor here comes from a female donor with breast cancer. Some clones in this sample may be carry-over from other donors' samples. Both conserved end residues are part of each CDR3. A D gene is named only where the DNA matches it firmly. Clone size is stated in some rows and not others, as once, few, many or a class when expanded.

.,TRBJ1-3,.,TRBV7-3,TGTGCCAGCAGATACGGGGGGACAAGAACTGGAAACACCATATATTTT,CASRYGGTRTGNTIYF
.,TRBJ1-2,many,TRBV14,TGTGCCAGCAGCCGCACCCGGTTCTATGGCTACACCTTC,CASSRTRFYGYTF
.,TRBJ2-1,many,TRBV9,TGTGCCAGCAGCGTAGATTCGGGTTTCTACAATGAGCAGTTCTTC,CASSVDSGFYNEQFF
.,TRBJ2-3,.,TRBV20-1,TGCAGTGCCCCCGGACGGACCGGGGCATCAGATACGCAGTATTTT,CSAPGRTGASDTQYF
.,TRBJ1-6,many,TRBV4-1,TGCGCCAGCAGCTATAATCCAGGGGACAATTCACCCCTCCACTTT,CASSYNPGDNSPLHF
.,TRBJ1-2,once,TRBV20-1,TGCAGTGCTAGGGAGGACGGGAAACACTATGGCTACACCTTC,CSAREDGKHYGYTF
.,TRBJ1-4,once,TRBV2,TGTGCCAGCAGAGACCGGGGACACGCAACTAATGAAAAACTGTTTTTT,CASRDRGHATNEKLFF
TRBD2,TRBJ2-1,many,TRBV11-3,TGTGCCAGCAGGTGGACTAGCGGGAGCCGATACAATGAGCAGTTCTTC,CASRWTSGSRYNEQFF
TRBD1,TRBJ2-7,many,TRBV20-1,TGCAGTGCTAGAGACAGACAGGGGTTCTGGCAGTACTTC,CSARDRQGFWQYF
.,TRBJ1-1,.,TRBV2,TGTGCCAGCGGTGAAGCGAGGGGGAAAGCTTTCTTT,CASGEARGKAFF
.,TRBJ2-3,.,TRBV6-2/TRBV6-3,TGTGCCAGCAGTAACATCTATACGCAGTATTTT,CASSNIYTQYF
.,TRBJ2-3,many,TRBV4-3,TGCGCCAGCAGCCAAGACTCAGATACGCAGTATTTT,CASSQDSDTQYF